This T cell receptor (beta chain) was found in a study of regulatory T cells in long-lasting Graves disease (dated by TCRdb to the early 2020s). The study in broad terms: Patients with newly diagnosed Graves' disease had been on antithyroid drugs for under 3 months. Persistent Graves' disease patients were compared with newly diagnosed Graves' disease patients by peripheral blood TCR sequencing and RNA sequencing. The study was conducted in China and was registered as a clinical trial. A total of 33 samples were covered by TCR sequencing, comprising some 13 persistent and around 20 newly diagnosed Graves' disease patients. Beyond this particular receptor, the publication reports: Sequencing and analysis were limited to the TCR beta chain. Persistent disease showed preferential use of TRBV28, TRBJ1-2 and TRBJ2-5, whereas newly diagnosed disease favored TRBV20-1 and TRBJ2-1. Compared with newly diagnosed patients, patients with persistent Graves' disease had lower TCR Shannon entropy and fewer highly expanded clones, which suggests clonal expansion. As a limitation, the authors acknowledged that the small sample size may reduce accuracy. The study examined only peripheral blood because the primary lesion, thyroid tissue, could not be accessed. A larger number of public clonotypes was shared among persistent patients (about 2,700) than among newly diagnosed patients (around 970).

Based on the germline V gene (reference sequence), the CDR1 and CDR2 sequences are LGHDT and YNNKEL. V drops 1 base and J drops 8 bases, leaving 3 bases in between. Inclusive of the bounding cysteine and phenylalanine, the CDR3 is 11 residues long. The entry retains the CDR3 DNA only, 33 bases that are in frame from base 1. The library was prepared using multiplex PCR. Data came from an Illumina HiSeq 4000. iRepertoire HTBI primers and Arm-PCR amplification of CDR3 regions were used to construct TCR beta libraries. Before sequencing, the PCR products underwent gel purification. For the original study's pipeline: Gene usage analysis of CDR3 amino acid clonotypes used the roughly 62 TRBV and about 14 TRBJ segments found across samples. COPE and FqMerger were used to merge the filtered high-quality paired reads into contigs. Contigs were aligned with BLAST to IMGT TRBV, TRBD and TRBJ reference genes, and CDR3 was defined per IMGT. Any clonotype with a frequency above 0.1% was counted as a highly expanded clone. Shannon entropy was used to measure repertoire diversity, and the Gini coefficient was used to measure V-J evenness. Public clonotypes were defined as clonotypes shared by more than one individual. The public reads were reanalyzed by TCRdb: fastp trimming at Q25, MiXCR alignment, in-frame beta chains only. Identical CDR3 protein sequences are pooled into one entry, listed with their most common genes and DNA. The V and J calls and clone size come from TCRdb's table, not from the authors' own analysis. The sample includes about 440,000 distinct CDR3 sequences, with over 15% observed a single time. Of the sample, around a quarter falls within the top ten clones.

In light of the paper, this sample's time point label describes: newly diagnosed GD, antithyroid drugs for less than 3 months. For both TCR sequencing and RNA sequencing, RNA was extracted from PBMCs using TRIzol. Graves' disease was diagnosed according to American Thyroid Association guidelines. Recruitment of patients was carried out at an endocrinology department in Xi'an, China. Each patient gave approximately 9 milliliters of peripheral blood, collected in an EDTA anticoagulant tube. Ficoll Paque Plus density gradient separation was used to isolate PBMCs, and no further T cell sorting was done. An Agilent 2100 Bioanalyzer and agarose gel were used to check RNA quality, and a NanoDrop 2000 was used to measure RNA concentration. This clonotype was picked up many times. The clone's antigen remains unknown. No qualities accompany the bases; no much larger clone lies one base away. These data are also associated with another study on T cells in Graves' hyperthyroidism and ophthalmopathy. The second paper states: Stable Graves' hyperthyroidism was defined as no progression to ophthalmopathy during 18 months of follow-up. Hyperthyroidism patients were aged 18 to 65 years and newly diagnosed, with disease duration of less than 2 months. Any patient with an uncontrolled infection, another autoimmune disease, pregnancy or lactation was excluded. Diagnoses were established on the basis of clinical symptoms, serum thyroxine and TRAb, thyroid ultrasound, and orbital computed tomography. For the first round of RT-PCR on the TCR CDR3, the HTBI primer set was used together with the Qiagen OneStep RT-PCR kit. Most expanded thyroid clonotypes (frequency above 0.001) were also detected in blood, suggesting blood repertoires may reflect thyroid immune responses. A 13 V-J signature model separated ophthalmopathy from stable hyperthyroidism, with approximately 86% sensitivity and 81% to 82% specificity in cross-validation and 80%/75% in testing. In validation, the model predicted progression to ophthalmopathy with roughly 66% sensitivity and 72.22% specificity, a median of about 6.7 months before onset. A discovery cohort of about a hundred patients, roughly 45 with Graves' ophthalmopathy and approximately 55 with stable Graves' hyperthyroidism, was used to find distinguishing TCR V-J signatures. Whether ophthalmopathy could be predicted prospectively was tested in an independent validation cohort made up of under 20 hyperthyroidism patients plus 17 patients who later progressed to ophthalmopathy. The approximately 100 discovery patients were divided at random into training and test sets in a 7:3 ratio. In addition, the study compared T-cell repertoires in thyroid tissue and in blood from roughly six Graves' hyperthyroidism patients. After blood sampling, hyperthyroidism patients were treated with methimazole at a starting dose of 30 mg daily, and ophthalmopathy patients were treated with high-dose intravenous methylprednisolone. Libraries were constructed in a second round of multiplex PCR, after which size selection and purification were carried out. Sequencing of the libraries was done on an Illumina HiSeq2000 using paired-end 100 bp reads. Raw data were processed with SOAPnuke, discarding reads with adapters, uncalled bases, mean Phred below 15, or no exact constant-primer or identifier match. High-quality paired reads were merged with COPE v1.2.5, and unique nucleotide sequences were defined as clonotypes. MiTCR v1.1 was used to align the clonotypes against IMGT TRBV, TRBD and TRBJ reference segments. The analysis was restricted to V-J combinations with a frequency above 0.0001, which together covered just over 98% of the repertoires. A TCS score was defined as the ratio between F50 (clonal expansion) and ExV (chaos), using BLOSUM62-based TCRdist between CDR3 peptides within each V-J. Welch's t-statistics and random forest reduced some 510 V-J features to 10 to 15, which were used in a naive Bayes classifier (R e1071). No statistical method was used to set the sample size in advance, and investigators knew the group allocation. The paper reports TCR Vbeta CDR3 sequencing of roughly 140 peripheral blood samples: 43 ophthalmopathy, about 75 hyperthyroidism and approximately 17 progressor patients.

The sequenced sample was peripheral blood mononuclear cells (PBMCs), obtained at new diagnosis, from a patient treated with antithyroid drugs. The chain is assembled from TRBV3-1 and TRBJ2-1; no D gene call is confident. The sequence derives from a woman aged 18 to 35 with Graves disease. Donor details come from another sample of the same person, matched by shared clones. The DNA sequence follows: TGTGCCAGCAGCCAAGGGCATGAGCAGTTCTTC. Its protein reads: CASSQGHEQFF.